The rows below give T cell receptor beta chains drawn from one sample of a study of Graves' ophthalmopathy and Graves' hyperthyroidism. A single record per CDR3 protein comes from TCRdb applying MiXCR to the multiplex PCR reads. Among approximately 700,000 distinct CDR3 sequences, about two fifths were seen once, and the ten largest hold 3% to 4%. The sequenced sample consisted of peripheral blood. Receptor source: an adult man with Graves' ophthalmopathy. CDR3s include the opening cysteine and the closing phenylalanine or tryptophan.

v_gene: TRBV19
j_gene: TRBJ1-4
CDR3aa: CAWNRVENEKLFF

v_gene: TRBV2
j_gene: TRBJ2-1
CDR3aa: CASSEGGEAYNEQFF

v_gene: TRBV11-2
j_gene: TRBJ2-5
CDR3aa: CASSLVSGDATQYF

v_gene: TRBV5-5
j_gene: TRBJ2-7
CDR3aa: CASSQGLAKQYF

v_gene: TRBV2
j_gene: TRBJ1-5
CDR3aa: CASSDRDRVNQPKHF

v_gene: TRBV9
j_gene: TRBJ2-7
CDR3aa: CASSVEASGSLDEQYF

v_gene: TRBV20-1
j_gene: TRBJ2-7
CDR3aa: CSAREVGPRGYEQYF

v_gene: TRBV15
j_gene: TRBJ1-1
CDR3aa: CATSREGTDEAFF

v_gene: TRBV2
j_gene: TRBJ1-2
CDR3aa: CASGDRASGSGNTF

v_gene: TRBV7-9
j_gene: TRBJ1-2
CDR3aa: CASSLGTAFSGYTF

v_gene: TRBV19
j_gene: TRBJ2-5
CDR3aa: CASSPGTSGRAWETQYF

v_gene: TRBV30
j_gene: TRBJ1-6
CDR3aa: CAWSVWGDHSPLHF

v_gene: TRBV5-4
j_gene: TRBJ1-1
CDR3aa: CASSRYGQGRTEAFF

v_gene: TRBV2
j_gene: TRBJ2-7
CDR3aa: CASSGIGAYEQYF

v_gene: TRBV29-1
j_gene: TRBJ1-1
CDR3aa: CSVKLAGVDTEAFF

v_gene: TRBV30
j_gene: TRBJ1-1
CDR3aa: CAWSPGNTEAFF

v_gene: TRBV24-1
j_gene: TRBJ2-2
CDR3aa: CATSVGGTGELFF

v_gene: TRBV20-1
j_gene: TRBJ2-5
CDR3aa: CSAPGTSGRETQYF

v_gene: TRBV2
j_gene: TRBJ1-1
CDR3aa: CASSPLWNTEAFF

v_gene: TRBV19
j_gene: TRBJ2-7
CDR3aa: CASSKQGQYEQYF

v_gene: TRBV10-3
j_gene: TRBJ2-3
CDR3aa: CAISETSGATDTQYF

v_gene: TRBV7-2
j_gene: TRBJ2-5
CDR3aa: CASSLSGTSGMETQYF

v_gene: TRBV10-3
j_gene: TRBJ2-7
CDR3aa: CASRSTFHRAYEQYF

v_gene: TRBV10-3
j_gene: TRBJ2-7
CDR3aa: CAIRAGSLYEQYF

v_gene: TRBV27
j_gene: TRBJ2-7
CDR3aa: CASSPYPLGEQYF

v_gene: TRBV5-1
j_gene: TRBJ1-1
CDR3aa: CASSLGTFMTTEAFF

v_gene: TRBV2
j_gene: TRBJ2-3
CDR3aa: CASSRLAVRTDTQYF

v_gene: TRBV7-2
j_gene: TRBJ1-2
CDR3aa: CASSQRDHYGYTF

v_gene: TRBV9
j_gene: TRBJ2-3
CDR3aa: CASSVGTSGGVQDTQYF

v_gene: TRBV30
j_gene: TRBJ1-3
CDR3aa: CAWAPGGGLGNTIYF

v_gene: TRBV29-1
j_gene: TRBJ1-3
CDR3aa: CSVEDRAGNTIYF

v_gene: TRBV20-1
j_gene: TRBJ2-7
CDR3aa: CSARDRREATYEQYF

v_gene: TRBV2
j_gene: TRBJ2-5
CDR3aa: CASSKDGGGNTDTQYF

v_gene: TRBV2
j_gene: TRBJ2-7
CDR3aa: CASSYGGRAAGEQYF

v_gene: TRBV5-1
j_gene: TRBJ2-3
CDR3aa: CASSPGRGRSDTQYF

v_gene: TRBV10-2
j_gene: TRBJ1-4
CDR3aa: CASRDPGTNEKLFF

v_gene: TRBV12-3/TRBV12-4
j_gene: TRBJ2-7
CDR3aa: CASNQGGSSYEQYF

v_gene: TRBV12-3/TRBV12-4
j_gene: TRBJ1-6
CDR3aa: CASSPRDRYNSPLHF

v_gene: TRBV7-9
j_gene: TRBJ2-5
CDR3aa: CASSLRDRVTQYF

v_gene: TRBV29-1
j_gene: TRBJ2-2
CDR3aa: CSADRYTGELFF

v_gene: TRBV6-6
j_gene: TRBJ2-7
CDR3aa: CASSYSTMTTYEQYF

v_gene: TRBV7-8
j_gene: TRBJ2-7
CDR3aa: CASSLALSGGGYEQYF